This TCR beta chain is from a study of blood T cells in healthy people across ages. The CDR3 totals 14 residues. Per germline, CDR1 LGHNA and CDR2 YNFKEQ. Primed by a sample-barcoded 5' primer and a J-beta primer mix, a second PCR proceeded for roughly 6 to 12 cycles. A single record per CDR3 protein comes from TCRdb applying MiXCR to the 5' RACE reads. This table holds about 650,000 distinct CDR3 sequences, 52% found once. This clonotype turned up a few times. Possible read error: a much larger clone is one base away. This clonotype originated in a woman of 80 years or more in good health. The source material was blood. The chain employs TRBV4-2 and TRBJ2-1, with a tentative D call TRBD2 (5 bases). The closer fit of TRBJ2-7 to the DNA end suggests the J call may be wrong. CDR3 sequence reads: CASSLTSVPNEQYF. Here the CDR3 DNA reads TGTGCCAGCAGCCTCACTAGTGTCCCCAATGAGCAGTACTTC.